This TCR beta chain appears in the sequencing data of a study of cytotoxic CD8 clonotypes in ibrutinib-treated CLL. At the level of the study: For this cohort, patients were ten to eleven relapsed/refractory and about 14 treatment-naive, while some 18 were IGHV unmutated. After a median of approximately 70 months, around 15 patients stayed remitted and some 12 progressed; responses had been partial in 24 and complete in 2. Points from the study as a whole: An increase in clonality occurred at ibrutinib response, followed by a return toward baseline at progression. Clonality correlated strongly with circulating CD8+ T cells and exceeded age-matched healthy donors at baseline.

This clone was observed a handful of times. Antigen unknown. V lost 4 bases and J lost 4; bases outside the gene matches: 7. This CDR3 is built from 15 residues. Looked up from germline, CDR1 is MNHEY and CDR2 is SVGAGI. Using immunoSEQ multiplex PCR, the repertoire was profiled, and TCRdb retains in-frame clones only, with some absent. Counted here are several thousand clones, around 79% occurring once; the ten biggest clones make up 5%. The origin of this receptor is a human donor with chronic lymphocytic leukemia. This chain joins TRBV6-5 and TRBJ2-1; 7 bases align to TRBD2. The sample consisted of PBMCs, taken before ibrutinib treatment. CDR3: CASSSQPSGYNEQFF. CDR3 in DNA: TGTGCCAGCAGTTCCCAGCCTAGCGGTTACAATGAGCAGTTCTTC.